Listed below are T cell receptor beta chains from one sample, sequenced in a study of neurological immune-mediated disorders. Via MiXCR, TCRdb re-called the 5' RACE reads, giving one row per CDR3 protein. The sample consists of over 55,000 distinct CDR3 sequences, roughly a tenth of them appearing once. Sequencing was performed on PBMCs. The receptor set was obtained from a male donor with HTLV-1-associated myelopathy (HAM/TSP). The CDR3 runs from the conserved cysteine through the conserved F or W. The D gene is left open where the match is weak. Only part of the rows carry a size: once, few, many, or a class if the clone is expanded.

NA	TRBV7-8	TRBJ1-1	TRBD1	TGTGCCAGCAGCGTGGACAGGGGGGACACTGAAGCTTTCTTT	CASSVDRGDTEAFF
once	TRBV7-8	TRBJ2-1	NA	TGTGCCAGCAGCATTGACAGGTCAGGGGAGCAGTTCTTC	CASSIDRSGEQFF
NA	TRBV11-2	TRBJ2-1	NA	TGTGCCAGCAGCTTCCTGCCCCCCAACTACAATGAGCAGTTCTTC	CASSFLPPNYNEQFF
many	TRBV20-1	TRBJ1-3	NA	TGCAGTGCCCCCGCGGGGGGCTCTGGAAACACCATATATTTT	CSAPAGGSGNTIYF
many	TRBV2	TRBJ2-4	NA	TGTGCCAGCAGTGAAAATACCAAAAACATTCAGTACTTC	CASSENTKNIQYF
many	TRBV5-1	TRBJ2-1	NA	TGCGCCAGCAGCCGGCTTTTCGGGGATGAGCAGTTCTTC	CASSRLFGDEQFF
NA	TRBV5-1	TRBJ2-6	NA	TGCGCCAGCAGCTTGACCATCGATGGTGGCTCTGGGGCCAACGTCCTGACTTTC	CASSLTIDGGSGANVLTF
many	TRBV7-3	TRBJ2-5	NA	TGTGCCAGCAGCTTAACGGCAGGGGACCAAGAGACCCAGTACTTC	CASSLTAGDQETQYF
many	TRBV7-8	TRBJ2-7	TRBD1	TGTGCCAGCAGCCCCAGTTCTATCAGGACAGGGCGAACCTACGAGCAGTACTTC	CASSPSSIRTGRTYEQYF
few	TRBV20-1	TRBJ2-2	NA	TGCAGTGCTATCCCCGGGGGTACGAACACCGGGGAGCTGTTTTTT	CSAIPGGTNTGELFF
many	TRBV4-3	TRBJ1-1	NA	TGCGCCAGCAGCCAAGGCGTCAACATAAACACTGAAGCTTTCTTT	CASSQGVNINTEAFF
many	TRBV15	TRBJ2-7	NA	TGTGCCACCAGCGCCCGTGAGAACGAGCAGTACTTC	CATSARENEQYF
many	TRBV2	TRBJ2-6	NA	TGTGCCAGCAGTGAATTGGAAATGGGGGCCAACGTCCTGACTTTC	CASSELEMGANVLTF
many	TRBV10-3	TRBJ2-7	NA	TGTGCCATGAAAAGGGACTTATCAATCCGGGAGCAGTACTTC	CAMKRDLSIREQYF
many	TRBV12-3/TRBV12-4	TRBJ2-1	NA	TGTGCCAGCAGTTTCTCGAATGAGCAGTTCTTC	CASSFSNEQFF
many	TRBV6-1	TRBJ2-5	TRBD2	TGTGCCAGCAGTGTAGCGGGGGGCTGGGAGACCCAGTACTTC	CASSVAGGWETQYF
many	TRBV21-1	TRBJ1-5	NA	TGTGCCAGCAGCAAAGGGGTTGTAGGTGGTCAGCCCCAGCATTTT	CASSKGVVGGQPQHF
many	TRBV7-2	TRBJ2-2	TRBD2	TGTGCCAGCAGCTTAGTTCCTAGCGGGGGGGCCGGGGAGCTGTTTTTT	CASSLVPSGGAGELFF
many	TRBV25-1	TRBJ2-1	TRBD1	TGTGCCAGCAGTGAATATTTGACAGGGGGGGACAATGAGCAGTTCTTC	CASSEYLTGGDNEQFF
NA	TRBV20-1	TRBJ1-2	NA	TGCAGTGCTAGCACAGAAAACTATGGCTACACCTTC	CSASTENYGYTF
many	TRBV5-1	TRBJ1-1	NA	TGCGCCAGCAGCTTGGAGGAGGGATCGGACACTGAAGCTTTCTTT	CASSLEEGSDTEAFF
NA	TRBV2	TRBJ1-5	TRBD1	TGTGCCAGTTCTAACAGGGGTGATCAGCCCCAGCATTTT	CASSNRGDQPQHF
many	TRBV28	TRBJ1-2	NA	TGTGCCAGCAGCCTCAGGGTTAGCGGCTACACCTTC	CASSLRVSGYTF
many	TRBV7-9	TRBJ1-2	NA	TGTGCCAGCAGCCTGCCCGCAACGACAGCAAATGGCTACACCTTC	CASSLPATTANGYTF
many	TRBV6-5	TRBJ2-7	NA	TGTGCCAGCAGTTCTCGGCAGGGATACGAGCAGTACTTC	CASSSRQGYEQYF
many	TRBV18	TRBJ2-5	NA	TGTGCCAGCTCAAGCGAAGAGACCCAGTACTTC	CASSSEETQYF
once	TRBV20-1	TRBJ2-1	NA	TGCAGTGCCGGACTCTCCTACAATGAGCAGTTCTTC	CSAGLSYNEQFF
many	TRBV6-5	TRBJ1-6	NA	TGTGCCAGCAGCCCCGGGCGTTCACCCCTCCACTTT	CASSPGRSPLHF
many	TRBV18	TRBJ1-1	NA	TGTGCCAGCTCACCCGGCGGCGGGAACACTGAAGCTTTCTTT	CASSPGGGNTEAFF
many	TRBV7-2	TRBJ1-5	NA	TGTGCCAGCAGCTTAGTAGGCAGGAGTAATCAGCCCCAGCATTTT	CASSLVGRSNQPQHF
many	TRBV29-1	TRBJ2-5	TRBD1	TGCAGCGTTGACCGGACAGGGCGAGAGACCCAGTACTTC	CSVDRTGRETQYF